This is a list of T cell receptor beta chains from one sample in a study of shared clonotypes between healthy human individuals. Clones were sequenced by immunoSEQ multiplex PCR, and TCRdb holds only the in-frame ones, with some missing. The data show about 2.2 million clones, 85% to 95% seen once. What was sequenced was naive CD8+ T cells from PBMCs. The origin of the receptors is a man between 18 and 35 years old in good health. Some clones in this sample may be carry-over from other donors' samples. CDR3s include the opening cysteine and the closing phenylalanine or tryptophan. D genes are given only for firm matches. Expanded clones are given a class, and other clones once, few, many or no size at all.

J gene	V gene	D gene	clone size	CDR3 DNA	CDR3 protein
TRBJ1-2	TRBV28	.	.	TGTGCCAGCAGCTCCCCCTTACTCCGCAGGGTCGAAGAAGGCTATGGCTACACCTTC	CASSSPLLRRVEEGYGYTF
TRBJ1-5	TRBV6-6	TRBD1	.	TGTGCCAGTTCAACAGGGGCCCGTAGCAATCAGCCCCAGCATTTT	CASSTGARSNQPQHF
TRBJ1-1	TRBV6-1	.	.	TGTGCCAGCAGTGAATTTAGGCAGCAAGCTTTCTTT	CASSEFRQQAFF
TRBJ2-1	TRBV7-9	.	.	TGTGCCAGCAGCTTAGGGCAGATGGTGGCCTACAATGAGCAGTTCTTC	CASSLGQMVAYNEQFF
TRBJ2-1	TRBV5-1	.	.	TGCGCCAGCAGCTTGGGGGCGCGGGAGCAGTTCTTC	CASSLGAREQFF
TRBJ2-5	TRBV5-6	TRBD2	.	TGTGCCAGCAGCATTAGCGGGAGGGTTTCGGAGACCCAGTACTTC	CASSISGRVSETQYF
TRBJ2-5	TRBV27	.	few	TGTGCCAGCAGTTTAGGACAGACCCAGTACTTC	CASSLGQTQYF
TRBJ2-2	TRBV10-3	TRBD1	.	TGTGCCATCAGTGAGCCGACAGGGTACACCGGGGAGCTGTTTTTT	CAISEPTGYTGELFF
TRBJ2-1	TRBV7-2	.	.	TGTGCCAGCAGCTCTCGACAGGGGAGGGGTGAGCAGTTCTTC	CASSSRQGRGEQFF
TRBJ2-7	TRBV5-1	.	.	TGCGCCAGCAGCTTCGGGACAAATTCCTACGAGCAGTACTTC	CASSFGTNSYEQYF
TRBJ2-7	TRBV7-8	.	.	TGTGCCAGCAGCGGGAACTACGAGCAGTACTTC	CASSGNYEQYF
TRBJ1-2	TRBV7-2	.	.	TGTGCCAGCAGCCCCGTCCTATATGGCTACACCTTC	CASSPVLYGYTF
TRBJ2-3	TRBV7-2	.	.	TGTGCCAGCAGCTTAGGGGTTAGCGGAAGCACAGATACGCAGTATTTT	CASSLGVSGSTDTQYF
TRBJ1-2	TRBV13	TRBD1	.	TGTGCCAGCACTGAGACAGGGTTAACTAACTATGGCTACACCTTC	CASTETGLTNYGYTF
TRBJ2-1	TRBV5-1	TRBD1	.	TGCGCCAGCAGCGGGGACAGGGAAAATAACAACAATGAGCAGTTCTTC	CASSGDRENNNNEQFF
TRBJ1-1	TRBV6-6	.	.	TGTGCCAGCAGACAGGGCGCCATGAACACTGAAGCTTTCTTT	CASRQGAMNTEAFF
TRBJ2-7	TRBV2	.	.	TGTGCCAGCAGTGGGCGACCCACGAGGGTAGGGTCCTACGAGCAGTACTTC	CASSGRPTRVGSYEQYF
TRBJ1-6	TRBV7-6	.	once	TGTGCCAGCAGCGCGGACAACTCCTATAATTCACCCCTCCACTTT	CASSADNSYNSPLHF
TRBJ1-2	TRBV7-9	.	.	TGTGCCAGCAGCCTATCTGGCTACACCTTC	CASSLSGYTF
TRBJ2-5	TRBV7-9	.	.	TGTGCCAGCAGCTTAGAGGAGGGCAGCTCCGCAGAGACCCAGTACTTC	CASSLEEGSSAETQYF
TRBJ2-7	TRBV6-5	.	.	TGTGCCAGCAGTTACTCGCCCGAAACGGGGGAGCAGTACTTC	CASSYSPETGEQYF
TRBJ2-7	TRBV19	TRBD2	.	TGTGCCAGTAGTATATCAGGGACTAGCAGATACGAGCAGTACTTC	CASSISGTSRYEQYF
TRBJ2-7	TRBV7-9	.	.	TGTGCCAGCAGCCCCTCGGCCTACGAGCAGTACTTC	CASSPSAYEQYF
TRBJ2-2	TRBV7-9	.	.	TGTGCCAGCACCTCGGGGGGGGAGCTGTTTTTT	CASTSGGELFF
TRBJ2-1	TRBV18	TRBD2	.	TGTGCCAGCTCACCACCTAGACTAGCGGGAACCTACAATGAGCAGTTCTTC	CASSPPRLAGTYNEQFF
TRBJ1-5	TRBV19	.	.	TGTGCCAGTAGTATAAAATGGGGACAGCCCCAGCATTTT	CASSIKWGQPQHF
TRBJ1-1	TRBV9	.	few	TGTGCCAGCAGCGTAGAGGCTAACACTGAAGCTTTCTTT	CASSVEANTEAFF
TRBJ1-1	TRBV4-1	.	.	TGCGCCAGCAGCCAGGACGACGGGGCCCAGGGAGACACTGAAGCTTTCTTT	CASSQDDGAQGDTEAFF
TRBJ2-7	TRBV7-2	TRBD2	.	TGTGCCAGCAGCCCTAGCGGGAGATGGTACGAGCAGTACTTC	CASSPSGRWYEQYF
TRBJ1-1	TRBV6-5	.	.	TGTGCCAGCAGCCCCGACAGGATGAACACTGAAGCTTTCTTT	CASSPDRMNTEAFF
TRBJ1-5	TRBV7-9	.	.	TGTGCCAGCAGCCCGGGGGGCCCACCCGTGCAGCCCCAGCATTTT	CASSPGGPPVQPQHF
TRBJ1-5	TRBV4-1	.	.	TGCGCCAGCAGCCCACGGACAGGCAATCAGCCCCAGCATTTT	CASSPRTGNQPQHF
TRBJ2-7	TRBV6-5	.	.	TGTGCCAGCAGTTACTCGATACGAACGACCTACGAGCAGTACTTC	CASSYSIRTTYEQYF